The text below deals with one TCR beta chain. This sample stems from a study of blood T cell repertoires in COVID-19. Study background: Samples taken during acute and convalescent COVID-19 were collected in the United States, Italy and Spain. In each case, the material was cDNA or gDNA derived from T cells, B-cell-depleted T cells, or PBMCs.

Original methodology: Scientists estimated how many nucleated cells there were by amplifying reference gene primers. Profiling relied on immunoSEQ multiplex PCR, and the TCRdb table lists in-frame clones only, not all of them. V and J calls and clone size are copied from that table; D and trimming were computed from the DNA. The table includes some 190,000 clones, about 90% detected once. CDR1 is SGHTA and CDR2 is FQGTGA in the germline V gene. This CDR3 comprises 13 residues. The V and J ends lost 4 bases and 6 bases, in that order; junction bases with no gene match: 2. The sequence derives from a young man with active or convalescent COVID-19. The chain has TRBV7-3 and TRBJ1-1; TRBD1 agrees at 10 bases. Sequences were obtained from peripheral blood. CDR3 region: CASSWDRGSEAFF. CDR3 bases: TGTGCCAGCAGCTGGGACAGGGGTTCTGAAGCTTTCTTT.